This TCR beta chain was captured by sequencing in a study of cytomegalovirus exposure and HLA in healthy donors. This clone was found a few times. Its antigen is unknown. Primers included in the PCR were 60 Vbeta and 13 Jbeta primers. Using immunoSEQ multiplex PCR, the repertoire was profiled, and TCRdb retains in-frame clones only, with some absent. The table has some 130,000 clones, 65% to 70% seen once. Germline values: CDR1 SGHTA, CDR2 FQGTGA. Between the trimmed V and J ends, which lost 5 bases and 2 bases, there was a span of 19 bases. CDR3 length equals 17 residues. Study-level findings and limits: Most TCR sequences were seen very rarely across donors, but some public TCRs occurred in many. Rates of TCR association differed by HLA locus in a later analysis, with DRB1 highest and HLA-C lowest. The study flagged some 180 TCR beta chains as cytomegalovirus-associated.

Sequenced input: PBMCs. The chain combines TRBV7-3 with TRBJ2-1; TRBD2 is a possible D gene (6 bases). This receptor was taken from a human donor in good health. CDR3 DNA: TGTGCCAGCAGCGCTCCGGGAGACAACGGGGCCTACAATGAGCAGTTCTTC. As protein: CASSAPGDNGAYNEQFF.